The 29 T cell receptor beta chains given below trace back to one sample, sequenced in a study of cytomegalovirus exposure and HLA in healthy donors. Amplification used 60 Vbeta primers and 13 Jbeta primers. Repertoires were generated with immunoSEQ multiplex PCR, while TCRdb's copy carries only in-frame clones and drops some. This table has around 67,000 clones, around 75% appearing once. The sequenced material came from PBMCs. The receptors derive from a young woman in good health and CMV-seropositive.

The genes are TRBV7-3 and TRBJ2-1; D remains ambiguous. Trimming cost V 4 bases and J 5 bases, with 12 bases left between them. Germline loops: CDR1 SGHTA, CDR2 FQGTGA. The CDR3 length is 14 residues. The CDR3 DNA follows: TGTGCCAGCAGCTCGAGCCACAGTGACAATGAGCAGTTCTTC. This encodes CASSSSHSDNEQFF. The full variable domain, in which reference TRBV7-3 and TRBJ2-1 provide the parts outside the CDR3, is GAGVSQTPSNKVTEKGKYVELRCDPISGHTALYWYRQSLGQGPEFLIYFQGTGAADDSGLPNDRFFAVRPEGSVSTLKIQRTERGDSAVYLCASSSSHSDNEQFFGPGTRLTVL.

The chain carries TRBV6-6 and TRBJ1-4, with D possibly TRBD1 on 5 matching bases. The germline CDR1 and CDR2 sequences are MNHNY and SVGAGI (reference sequence). The V gene lost 2 bases and the J gene lost 8 bases, with 9 bases spanning the gap. The CDR3 consists of 13 residues. CDR3 nucleotide sequence: TGTGCCAGCAGTTACGGGGGAGGCGAAAAACTGTTTTTT. Translating it yields CASSYGGGEKLFF.

The V and J genes are TRBV5-4 and TRBJ2-6; D might be TRBD1 (6 bases). The germline V gene encodes CDR1 SGHNT and CDR2 YYREEE (reference sequence). This CDR3 has 15 residues. Trimming removed 1 base at V and 2 bases at J, with 7 bases between. CDR3 sequence reads: CASSLKGAGANVLTF. CDR3 nucleotides: TGTGCCAGCAGCTTGAAGGGGGCTGGGGCCAACGTCCTGACTTTC.

The CDR3 loop is CASSSTSAQETQYF. CDR3 DNA: TGTGCCAGCAGCTCGACTAGCGCCCAAGAGACCCAGTACTTC. The chain recombines TRBV7-2 with TRBJ2-5; 8 bases line up with TRBD2. The CDR3 sequence is 14 residues long. V shed 4 bases, J shed 1 base, and the junction held 2 bases outside the gene matches. Germline-derived CDR1 and CDR2 are SGHTA and FQGNSA.

The chain combines TRBV19 with TRBJ2-3, with TRBD2 identical over 13 bases. Trimming removed 1 base from V and 0 bases from J; junction bases left unmatched: 7. Germline CDR1 reads LNHDA; CDR2 reads SQIVND (reference sequence). This CDR3 region has 19 residues. The CDR3 protein is CASSIGLAGGGASTDTQYF. In DNA, the CDR3 is TGTGCCAGTAGTATAGGACTAGCGGGAGGTGGGGCTAGCACAGATACGCAGTATTTT.

This chain connects TRBV28 to TRBJ2-1, with D possibly TRBD1 on 6 matching bases. This CDR3 region has 14 residues. Germline V gene data show CDR1 as MDHEN and CDR2 as SYDVKM. The V end lost 6 bases, the J end lost 0 bases, and 9 bases lay between the germline ends. The CDR3 nucleotides are TGTGCCAGCAGCGACAGGAACTCCTACAATGAGCAGTTCTTC. Translation: CASSDRNSYNEQFF.

The rearrangement links TRBV7-2 to TRBJ2-7, with a possible D match to TRBD1 (6 bases). The CDR3 is 13 residues long. Germline assignment: CDR1 SGHTA and CDR2 FQGNSA. Here the CDR3 DNA reads TGTGCCAGCAGCTCGAGTCCACAGGGATCGATTTCGGTC. It specifies CASSSSPQGSISV.

DNA for the CDR3: TGTGCCAGCAGCTTAGGGCAGGCGGGGTTCGGCACCGGGGAGCTGTTTTTT. Protein sequence: CASSLGQAGFGTGELFF. V and J are TRBV7-2 and TRBJ2-2, with D possibly matching TRBD2 (6 bases). Per the germline V gene, CDR1 is SGHTA and CDR2 is FQGNSA. The CDR3 extends over 17 amino acids. The germline V and J ends were trimmed by 1 base and 4 bases, with 16 bases remaining between them.

CDR3: CASSIIRVGGQPQHF. CDR3 sequence (DNA): TGTGCCAGTAGTATAATCCGGGTGGGAGGCCAGCCCCAGCATTTT. The chain employs TRBV19 and TRBJ1-5, with unresolved D. The CDR3 contains 15 residues. V was clipped by 2 bases and J by 7 bases, with 15 bases between them. The germline CDR1 and CDR2 sequences are LNHDA and SQIVND (reference sequence).

This rearrangement joins TRBV28 to TRBJ1-5; D unclear. Trimming took 1 base from V and 7 from J, leaving 5 bases between them. The V gene's germline CDR1 is MDHEN and CDR2 SYDVKM. The CDR3 contains 12 residues. CDR3 nucleotide sequence: TGTGCCAGCAGTTTATCTCAGCAGCCCCAGCATTTT. It yields the protein CASSLSQQPQHF. Full variable domain (rest looked up from reference TRBV28 and TRBJ1-5): DVKVTQSSRYLVKRTGEKVFLECVQDMDHENMFWYRQDPGLGLRLIYFSYDVKMKEKGDIPEGYSVSREKKERFSLILESASTNQTSMYLCASSLSQQPQHFGDGTRLSIL.

The V gene is TRBV4-1, the J gene TRBJ2-1; 7 nucleotides align to TRBD2. After removal of 2 bases from V and 4 bases from J, the junction contained 5 bases not matched to a gene. Germline V gene sequence: CDR1 MGHRA, CDR2 YSYEKL. CDR3 length equals 15 residues. Written as DNA, the CDR3 is TGCGCCAGCAGCCAAAAGGGAGGGGATTACAATGAGCAGTTCTTC. Protein: CASSQKGGDYNEQFF.

The chain recombines TRBV10-3 with TRBJ2-7, with D tentatively TRBD2 (6 bases). The CDR3 spans 12 residues. V was shortened by 6 bases and J by 1 base, with 7 bases between the two germline ends. Germline V gene data show CDR1 as ENHRY and CDR2 as SYGVKD. The CDR3 reads CAISGTSYEQYF. For the CDR3, the DNA is TGTGCCATCAGCGGGACTTCCTACGAGCAGTACTTC.

Remarks on this clone: An end of the junction does not agree with germline; a read error may underlie this. The J gene is TRBJ2-1, the V gene TRBV7-2; 11 bases match TRBD2. CDR1 is SGHTA and CDR2 is FQGNSA in the germline V gene. The CDR3 has 15 amino acids. In nucleotides, the CDR3 is TGTGCCAGCACCTTAGCGGGAGGGCCTATCAATGAGCAGTTCTTC. Its protein product is CASTLAGGPINEQFF. The full variable domain, its missing parts supplied by reference TRBV7-2 and TRBJ2-1, is GAGVSQSPSNKVTEKGKDVELRCDPISGHTALYWYRQSLGQGLEFLIYFQGNSAPDKSGLPSDRFSAERTGGSVSTLTIQRTQQEDSAVYLCASTLAGGPINEQFFGPGTRLTVL.

In this sample, this clone turned up once. As DNA, the CDR3 is TGTGCCAGCAGCCAAGTTAGGACTAGCGGGACCCGAGCAGATACGCAGTATTTT. It translates to CASSQVRTSGTRADTQYF. This chain links TRBV4-2 with TRBJ2-3; 12 bases match TRBD2. Germline CDR1 reads LGHNA; CDR2 reads YNFKEQ. The CDR3 length is 18 residues. Germline trimming cut 1 base from V and 4 bases from J; bases unmatched to any gene: 9.

In DNA, the CDR3 is TGTGCCATCAGTGAAAAAGCAGGCCAATATGACTATGGCTACACCTTC. Translating gives CAISEKAGQYDYGYTF. The V gene is TRBV10-3, the J gene TRBJ1-2; no definite D call. Germline CDR1 is ENHRY and CDR2 is SYGVKD. The ends were cut back, 3 bases at V and 3 bases at J, with 17 bases in the middle. The CDR3 length is 16 residues.

The CDR3 DNA is TGTGCCAGCAGTTACACAGGGTGGGAAGCTTTCTTT. Translation: CASSYTGWEAFF. The rearrangement links TRBV6-6 to TRBJ1-1; weak D call: TRBD1 (6 bases). CDR1 MNHNY and CDR2 SVGAGI come from the germline V gene (reference sequence). The length of the CDR3 is 12 residues. V dropped 2 bases and J dropped 8 bases, with 9 bases sitting between them.

The chain carries TRBV19 and TRBJ2-1; TRBD1 matches 7 bases. CDR3 length equals 12 residues. J was trimmed by 5 bases and V by 9 bases; bases with no gene match: 4. CDR1 and CDR2 (germline): LNHDA, SQIVND (reference sequence). CDR3 coding DNA: TGTGCCAGCAGGGGGTTGGACAATGAGCAGTTCTTC. Its translation is CASRGLDNEQFF.

The chain recombines TRBV6-5 with TRBJ2-3, with TRBD2 matching over 8 bases. The CDR3 contains 15 residues. Looked up from germline, CDR1 is MNHEY and CDR2 is SVGAGI. V dropped 4 bases and J dropped 1; count of bases not matched to a gene: 4. The CDR3 sequence is CASSWGLGGTDTQYF. CDR3 nucleotides: TGTGCCAGCAGTTGGGGACTAGGGGGCACAGATACGCAGTATTTT.

V usage is TRBV5-4 and J usage is TRBJ2-1; 7 bases fit TRBD1. This CDR3 spans 13 amino acids. With 4 bases clipped from V and 7 bases from J, the junction kept 5 bases outside the gene matches. CDR1 SGHNT and CDR2 YYREEE come from the germline V gene (reference sequence). CDR3 sequence: CASSGNRGNEQFF. Here the CDR3 DNA reads TGTGCCAGCAGCGGAAACAGGGGAAATGAGCAGTTCTTC. The entire variable domain, with the rest obtained from reference TRBV5-4 and TRBJ2-1, is as follows: ETGVTQSPTHLIKTRGQQVTLRCSSQSGHNTVSWYQQALGQGPQFIFQYYREEENGRGNFPPRFSGLQFPNYSSELNVNALELDDSALYLCASSGNRGNEQFFGPGTRLTVL.

The chain has TRBV4-2 and TRBJ1-5; possible D gene TRBD1, 5 bases. The germline V and J ends were trimmed by 4 bases and 5 bases, with 6 bases remaining between them. This CDR3 spans 12 amino acids. Looked up from germline, CDR1 is LGHNA and CDR2 is YNFKEQ. The CDR3, as DNA: TGTGCCAGCAGCCTAGGGGATCAGCCCCAGCATTTT. Amino acid sequence: CASSLGDQPQHF.

V usage is TRBV6-6 and J usage is TRBJ1-4, with D uncertain. Per germline, CDR1 MNHNY and CDR2 SVGAGI (reference sequence). The V gene lost 8 bases and the J gene lost 8 bases, with 18 bases spanning the gap. The CDR3 consists of 14 residues. CDR3 in DNA: TGTGCCAGCCTCAAACCGGGAAACGACGAAAAACTGTTTTTT. Translating it yields CASLKPGNDEKLFF.

The chain has TRBV4-2 and TRBJ2-7, with TRBD1 matching 10 bases. The V gene end was trimmed by 2 bases and the J gene end by 3 bases; junction bases not matched to a gene: 4. The germline CDR1 and CDR2 sequences are LGHNA and YNFKEQ. This CDR3 is built from 15 residues. In DNA form, the CDR3 reads TGTGCCAGCAGCCAAAAAGGACAGGGGGACTACGAGCAGTACTTC. It specifies CASSQKGQGDYEQYF.

The J gene is TRBJ2-7, the V gene TRBV27; 12 positions agree with TRBD1. The CDR3 has 15 amino acids. The J segment lost 5 bases and the V segment lost 5 bases, leaving 7 bases of the junction unmatched. CDR1 is MNHEY and CDR2 is SMNVEV in the germline V gene (reference sequence). DNA for the CDR3: TGTGCCAGCAGTCCGGGACAGGGGGCGCACGACGAGCAGTACTTC. This sequence encodes CASSPGQGAHDEQYF.

The chain recombines TRBV7-8 with TRBJ2-7, with TRBD2 matching over 8 bases. V was pared by 3 bases and J by 4 bases, with 8 bases of the junction left unmatched. Germline V gene sequence: CDR1 SGHVS, CDR2 FQNEAQ. This CDR3 contains 15 residues. CDR3 sequence (DNA): TGTGCCAGCAGCTTTCGGGGCGGGAGGTATTACGAGCAGTACTTC. It yields the protein CASSFRGGRYYEQYF.

The chain couples TRBV6-5 to TRBJ2-3; 7 bases fit TRBD2. Germline V gene data show CDR1 as MNHEY and CDR2 as SVGAGI. After removal of 8 bases from V and 1 base from J, the junction contained 3 bases not matched to a gene. This CDR3 has 13 residues. The CDR3 here is CASAREGTDTQYF. The CDR3 DNA follows: TGTGCCAGCGCTCGGGAGGGCACAGATACGCAGTATTTT.

A remark on this clone: A junction boundary mismatches the germline segment, possibly from a read error. The chain links TRBV7-7 to TRBJ2-7; perhaps TRBD2 as D (6 bases). The V gene's germline CDR1 is SSHAT and CDR2 FNYEAQ (reference sequence). This CDR3 comprises 15 residues. Here the CDR3 DNA reads TGTGCTAGCAGCGTCGGGAGCCCCGCGTCTTACGAGCAGTACTTC. Protein: CASSVGSPASYEQYF.

The chain has TRBV25-1 and TRBJ1-6, with a weak D call TRBD1 (5 bases). The V end lost 1 base, the J end lost 7 bases, and 14 bases lay between the germline ends. The CDR3 is made up of 16 amino acids. CDR1 and CDR2 (germline): MGHDK, SYGVNS. The CDR3 loop reads CASSESAQGANSPLHF. As DNA, the CDR3 is TGTGCCAGCAGTGAATCCGCCCAGGGCGCGAATTCACCCCTCCACTTT.

This chain joins TRBV2 and TRBJ1-4, with 8 nucleotides matching TRBD1. CDR3 length equals 13 residues. V lost 10 bases, J lost 3 bases, and 4 bases stayed unmatched. Germline CDR1 SNHLY, CDR2 FYNNEI. Here the CDR3 DNA reads TGTGCCATACAGGGGGGCCCTAATGAAAAACTGTTTTTT. It encodes CAIQGGPNEKLFF.

The V gene is TRBV7-2, the J gene TRBJ2-1; the match to TRBD2 covers 10 bases. Trimming cost V 2 bases and J 0 bases; bases outside gene matches: 4. CDR3 length: 17 residues. The germline CDR1 and CDR2 sequences are SGHTA and FQGNSA. The CDR3 protein is CASSLKASGSSYNEQFF. The CDR3 DNA is TGTGCCAGCAGCTTAAAGGCTAGCGGGAGCTCCTACAATGAGCAGTTCTTC. The full variable domain, with the rest looked up from reference TRBV7-2 and TRBJ2-1, is GAGVSQSPSNKVTEKGKDVELRCDPISGHTALYWYRQSLGQGLEFLIYFQGNSAPDKSGLPSDRFSAERTGGSVSTLTIQRTQQEDSAVYLCASSLKASGSSYNEQFFGPGTRLTVL.